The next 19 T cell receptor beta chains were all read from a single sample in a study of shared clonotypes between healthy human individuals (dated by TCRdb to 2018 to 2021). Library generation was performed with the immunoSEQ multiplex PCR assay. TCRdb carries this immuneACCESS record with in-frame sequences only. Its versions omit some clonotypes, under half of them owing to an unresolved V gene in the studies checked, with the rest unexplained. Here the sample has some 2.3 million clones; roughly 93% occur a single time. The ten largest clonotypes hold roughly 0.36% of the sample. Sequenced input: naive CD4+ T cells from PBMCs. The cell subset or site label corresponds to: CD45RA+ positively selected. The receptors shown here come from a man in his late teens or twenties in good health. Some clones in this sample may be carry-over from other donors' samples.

CDR3 bases: TGTGCCAGCAGCTACGGTGGGGGGGAGAATCAGCCCCAGCATTTT. Translated: CASSYGGGENQPQHF. This chain uses TRBV9 with TRBJ1-5; maybe TRBD1 (5 bases). V lost 4 bases and J lost 4, with 15 bases in between. The germline gives CDR1 SGDLS, CDR2 YYNGEE. The CDR3 sequence is 15 residues long.

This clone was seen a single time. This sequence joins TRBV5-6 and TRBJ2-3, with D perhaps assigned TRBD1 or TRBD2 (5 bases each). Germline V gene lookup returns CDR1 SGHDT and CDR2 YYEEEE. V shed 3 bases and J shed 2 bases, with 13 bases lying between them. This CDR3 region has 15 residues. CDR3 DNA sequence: TGTGCCAGCAGCTGGGGACGGATGGACACAGATACGCAGTATTTT. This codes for CASSWGRMDTDTQYF.

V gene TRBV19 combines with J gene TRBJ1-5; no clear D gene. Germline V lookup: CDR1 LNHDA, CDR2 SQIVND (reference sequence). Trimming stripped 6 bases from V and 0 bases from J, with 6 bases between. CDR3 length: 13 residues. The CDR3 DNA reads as TGTGCCAGTAGACATTATAGCAATCAGCCCCAGCATTTT. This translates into CASRHYSNQPQHF.

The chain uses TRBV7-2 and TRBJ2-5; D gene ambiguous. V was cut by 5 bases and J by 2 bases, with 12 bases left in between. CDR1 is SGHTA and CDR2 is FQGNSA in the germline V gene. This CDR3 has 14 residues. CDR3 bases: TGTGCCAGCAGCCCCTGGAGTGGTCAAGAGACCCAGTACTTC. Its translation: CASSPWSGQETQYF. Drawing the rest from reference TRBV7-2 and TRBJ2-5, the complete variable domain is GAGVSQSPSNKVTEKGKDVELRCDPISGHTALYWYRQSLGQGLEFLIYFQGNSAPDKSGLPSDRFSAERTGGSVSTLTIQRTQQEDSAVYLCASSPWSGQETQYFGPGTRLLVL.

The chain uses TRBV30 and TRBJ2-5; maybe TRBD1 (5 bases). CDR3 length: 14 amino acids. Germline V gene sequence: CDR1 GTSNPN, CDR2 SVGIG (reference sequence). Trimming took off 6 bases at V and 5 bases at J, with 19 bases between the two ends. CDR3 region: CACEGPGSRETQYF. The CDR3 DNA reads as TGTGCCTGCGAAGGCCCAGGGTCTAGGGAGACCCAGTACTTC. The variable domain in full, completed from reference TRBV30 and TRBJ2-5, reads SQTIHQWPATLVQPVGSPLSLECTVEGTSNPNLYWYRQAAGRGLQLLFYSVGIGQISSEVPQNLSASRPQDRQFILSSKKLLLSDSGFYLCACEGPGSRETQYFGPGTRLLVL.

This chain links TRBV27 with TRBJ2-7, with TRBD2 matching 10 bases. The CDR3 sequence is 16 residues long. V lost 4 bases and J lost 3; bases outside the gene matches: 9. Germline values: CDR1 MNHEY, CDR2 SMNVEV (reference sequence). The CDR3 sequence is CASSSSGGDGLYEQYF. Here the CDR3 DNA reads TGTGCCAGCAGTTCGAGCGGGGGGGATGGGCTCTACGAGCAGTACTTC.

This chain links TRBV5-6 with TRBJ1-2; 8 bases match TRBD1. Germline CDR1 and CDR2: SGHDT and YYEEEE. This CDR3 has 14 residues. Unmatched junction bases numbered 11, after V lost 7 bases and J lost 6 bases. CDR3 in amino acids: CASDGQGARDGYTF. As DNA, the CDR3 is TGTGCCAGCGACGGCCAGGGGGCTCGAGATGGCTACACCTTC.

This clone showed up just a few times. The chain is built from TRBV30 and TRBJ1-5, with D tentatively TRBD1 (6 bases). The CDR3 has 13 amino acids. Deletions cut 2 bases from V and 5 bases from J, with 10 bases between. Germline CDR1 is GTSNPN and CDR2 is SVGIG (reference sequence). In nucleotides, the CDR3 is TGTGCCTGGAGTCCTACAGGGCATCAGCCCCAGCATTTT. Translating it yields CAWSPTGHQPQHF. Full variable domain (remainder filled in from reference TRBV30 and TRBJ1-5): SQTIHQWPATLVQPVGSPLSLECTVEGTSNPNLYWYRQAAGRGLQLLFYSVGIGQISSEVPQNLSASRPQDRQFILSSKKLLLSDSGFYLCAWSPTGHQPQHFGDGTRLSIL.

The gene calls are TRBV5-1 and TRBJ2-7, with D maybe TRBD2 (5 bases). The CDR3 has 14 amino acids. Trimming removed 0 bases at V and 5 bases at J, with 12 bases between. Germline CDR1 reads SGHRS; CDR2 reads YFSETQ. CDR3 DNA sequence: TGCGCCAGCAGCTTGGGTCCTGGGAGCCACGAGCAGTACTTC. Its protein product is CASSLGPGSHEQYF. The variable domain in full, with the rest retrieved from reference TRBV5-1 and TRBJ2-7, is KAGVTQTPRYLIKTRGQQVTLSCSPISGHRSVSWYQQTPGQGLQFLFEYFSETQRNKGNFPGRFSGRQFSNSRSEMNVSTLELGDSALYLCASSLGPGSHEQYFGPGTRLTVT.

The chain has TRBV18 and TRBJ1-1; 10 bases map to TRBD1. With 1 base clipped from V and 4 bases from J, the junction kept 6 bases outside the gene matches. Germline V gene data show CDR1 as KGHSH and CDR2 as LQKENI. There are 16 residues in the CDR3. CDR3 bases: TGTGCCAGCTCACCACGGGTGAGACAGGGGGCCACTGAAGCTTTCTTT. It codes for CASSPRVRQGATEAFF.

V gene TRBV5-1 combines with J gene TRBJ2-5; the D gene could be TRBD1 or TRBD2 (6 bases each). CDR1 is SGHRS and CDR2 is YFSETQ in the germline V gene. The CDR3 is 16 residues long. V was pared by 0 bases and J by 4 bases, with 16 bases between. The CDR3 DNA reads TGCGCCAGCAGCTTGGTATTTACGGGGGCGACAGAGACCCAGTACTTC. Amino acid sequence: CASSLVFTGATETQYF.

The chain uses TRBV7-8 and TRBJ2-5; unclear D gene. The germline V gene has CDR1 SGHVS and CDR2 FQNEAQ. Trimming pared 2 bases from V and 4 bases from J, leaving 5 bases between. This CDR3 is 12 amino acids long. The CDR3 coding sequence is TGTGCCAGCAGCTTAAGCCGAGAGACCCAGTACTTC. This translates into CASSLSRETQYF.

CDR3 coding DNA: TGTGCCAGCAGCCTTATCGACAACAGGGGGCTCTATGGCTACACCTTC. Its translation: CASSLIDNRGLYGYTF. V is TRBV7-9 and J is TRBJ1-2; 9 bases fit TRBD1. Per the germline V gene, CDR1 is SEHNR and CDR2 is FQNEAQ (reference sequence). The length of the CDR3 is 16 residues. V dropped 5 bases and J dropped 4; count of bases not matched to a gene: 11. Full variable domain (outside the CDR3, taken from reference TRBV7-9 and TRBJ1-2): DTGVSQNPRHKITKRGQNVTFRCDPISEHNRLYWYRQTLGQGPEFLTYFQNEAQLEKSRLLSDRFSAERPKGSFSTLEIQRTEQGDSAMYLCASSLIDNRGLYGYTFGSGTRLTVV.

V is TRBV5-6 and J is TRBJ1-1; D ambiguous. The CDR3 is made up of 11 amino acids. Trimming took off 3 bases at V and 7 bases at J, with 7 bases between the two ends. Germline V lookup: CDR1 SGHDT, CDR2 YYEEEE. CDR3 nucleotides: TGTGCCAGCAGCTGGTACGGTGAAGCTTTCTTT. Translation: CASSWYGEAFF. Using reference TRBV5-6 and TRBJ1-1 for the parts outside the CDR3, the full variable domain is DAGVTQSPTHLIKTRGQQVTLRCSPKSGHDTVSWYQQALGQGPQFIFQYYEEEERQRGNFPDRFSGHQFPNYSSELNVNALLLGDSALYLCASSWYGEAFFGQGTRLTVV.

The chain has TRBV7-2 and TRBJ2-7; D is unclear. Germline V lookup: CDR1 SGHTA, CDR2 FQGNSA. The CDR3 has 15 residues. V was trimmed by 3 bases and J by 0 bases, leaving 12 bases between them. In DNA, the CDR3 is TGTGCCAGCAGCTTCGACCTTTTCAGCTCCTACGAGCAGTACTTC. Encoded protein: CASSFDLFSSYEQYF.

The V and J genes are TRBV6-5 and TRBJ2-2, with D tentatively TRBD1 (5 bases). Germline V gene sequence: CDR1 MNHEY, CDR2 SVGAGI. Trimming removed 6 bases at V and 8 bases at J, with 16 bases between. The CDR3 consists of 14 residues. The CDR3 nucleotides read TGTGCCAGCAGCCCACAGGAGTTCCCAGGGGAGCTGTTTTTT. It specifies CASSPQEFPGELFF.

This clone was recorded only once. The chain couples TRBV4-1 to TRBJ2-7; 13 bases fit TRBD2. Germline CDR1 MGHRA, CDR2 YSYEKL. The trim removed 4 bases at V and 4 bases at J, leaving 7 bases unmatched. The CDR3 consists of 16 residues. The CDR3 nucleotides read TGCGCCAGCAGCCCGGGACTAGCGGGAAGGCTATACGAGCAGTACTTC. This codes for CASSPGLAGRLYEQYF.

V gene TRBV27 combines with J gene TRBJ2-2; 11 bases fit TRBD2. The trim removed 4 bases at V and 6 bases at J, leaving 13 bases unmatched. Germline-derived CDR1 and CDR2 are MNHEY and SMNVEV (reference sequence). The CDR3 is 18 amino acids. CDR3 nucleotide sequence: TGTGCCAGCAGTTCCTCAAAACTAGCGGGAGCTTCTTCCGGGGAGCTGTTTTTT. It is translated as CASSSSKLAGASSGELFF.

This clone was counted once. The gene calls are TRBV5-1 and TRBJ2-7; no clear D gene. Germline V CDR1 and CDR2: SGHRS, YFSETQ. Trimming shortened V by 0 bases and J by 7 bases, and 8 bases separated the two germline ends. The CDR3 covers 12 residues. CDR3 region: CASSLGPEEQYF. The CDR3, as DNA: TGCGCCAGCAGCTTGGGCCCCGAGGAGCAGTACTTC.